The text below deals with one T cell receptor (beta chain). As yet, its antigen is unknown. This sample stems from a study of Ad26.COV2.S vaccination and SARS-CoV-2 variants. Notes on the study in general: Spike-specific responses of CD8+ and CD4+ T cells were reported to display substantial breadth after vaccination. Placebo recipients showed lower spike-specific TCR breadth than vaccinees. Placebo recipients and vaccine recipients were similar in non-spike TCR breadth.

Clones were sequenced by immunoSEQ multiplex PCR, and TCRdb holds only the in-frame ones, with some missing. The sample records some 480,000 clones, around 88% being singletons. Documented treatment: some 20 received Ad26.COV2.S at low or high dose, single or two shots; about 5 received placebo; per-sample allocation not given. Vaccine and placebo recipients were sampled on day 63 after the first injection. In the vaccine, an Ad26 vector expressed the SARS-CoV-2 spike of the Wuhan strain. The CDR3 contains 12 residues. The V and J ends lost 8 bases and 4 bases respectively, with 12 bases between them. Germline assignment: CDR1 WSHSY and CDR2 SAAADI.

Sequencing used peripheral blood, obtained in a trial of Ad26.COV2.S vaccine versus placebo. The gene calls are TRBV10-2 and TRBJ2-7; D unresolved. The TCR originated in a person aged 18-65 years who received the Ad26.COV2.S COVID-19 vaccine or a placebo. CDR3: CASRQVRYEQYF. For the CDR3, the DNA is TGCGCCAGCCGCCAGGTCCGTTACGAGCAGTACTTC.